The 29 T cell receptor beta chains in this list originate from one sample, sequenced in a study of blood T cell repertoires in COVID-19. TCRdb's table, derived via immunoSEQ multiplex PCR, lists solely in-frame clones and lacks some. This sample yields 220,000 or so clones, of which about 87% are seen a single time; over 0.75% belongs to the top ten. Sequencing was performed on PBMCs or T cells enriched from blood (not recorded which). These receptors originate from a man aged 50 to 60 who had been exposed to COVID-19.

The chain joins TRBV11-3 to TRBJ2-3; 13 bases align to TRBD2. Germline V gene lookup returns CDR1 SGHNT and CDR2 YENEEA. The CDR3 has 16 residues. Germline trimming cut 2 bases from V and 10 bases from J; bases unmatched to any gene: 9. The CDR3 is CASSLWTSGGPWAQYF. The CDR3 region has the DNA TGTGCCAGCAGCTTATGGACTAGCGGGGGCCCTTGGGCGCAGTATTTT.

This chain joins TRBV12-3 or TRBV12-4 and TRBJ2-2, with a possible D match to TRBD2 (6 bases). CDR3 length: 12 residues. V dropped 11 bases and J dropped 7 bases, with 14 bases sitting between them. The CDR3 sequence is CAWTNGIGELFF. The CDR3 coding sequence is TGTGCCTGGACTAACGGGATCGGGGAGCTGTTTTTT.

This chain joins TRBV11-2 and TRBJ1-6; the D is unclear. From germline, CDR1 is SGHAT and CDR2 FQNNGV. This CDR3 has 12 residues. Deletions cut 5 bases from V and 6 bases from J, with 5 bases between. The CDR3 DNA sequence: TGTGCCAGCAGCCCCTCTAATTCACCCCTCCACTTT. Protein sequence: CASSPSNSPLHF.

The genes are TRBV14 and TRBJ1-1, with 9 positions matching TRBD1. Trimming took 2 bases from V and 6 from J; bases not matched to a gene: 4. Germline CDR1 and CDR2: SGHDN and FVKESK. The length of the CDR3 is 14 residues. CDR3 loop: CASSQTGGSPEAFF. CDR3 DNA: TGTGCCAGCAGCCAAACAGGGGGCTCGCCTGAAGCTTTCTTT.

A single count supports this clone. The chain joins TRBV5-1 to TRBJ1-2, with a tentative D call TRBD1 (6 bases). V lost 0 bases to trimming and J lost 7 bases, with 19 bases between them. Germline assignment: CDR1 SGHRS and CDR2 YFSETQ. This CDR3 has 16 residues. The CDR3 protein is CASSLAGVGARGGYTF. Written as DNA, the CDR3 is TGCGCCAGCAGCTTGGCCGGCGTGGGGGCGCGAGGTGGCTACACCTTC.

This clone has just one count. This sequence joins TRBV19 and TRBJ1-2; 7 nucleotides match TRBD1. The trim removed 5 bases at V and 2 bases at J, leaving 11 bases unmatched. Germline CDR1 and CDR2: LNHDA and SQIVND (reference sequence). The CDR3 totals 16 residues. The CDR3 nucleotides are TGTGCCAGTAGTGGAAACAGGGGCATAACGAACTATGGCTACACCTTC. Amino acids: CASSGNRGITNYGYTF.

The chain joins TRBV7-9 to TRBJ2-2; possibly TRBD2 for D (6 bases). The CDR3 is 17 amino acids. The V gene lost 5 bases and the J gene lost 0 bases, with 16 bases spanning the gap. The V gene's germline CDR1 is SEHNR and CDR2 FQNEAQ (reference sequence). The DNA for the CDR3 is TGTGCCAGCAGCGAAACGGGGTTAGCGGCGAACACCGGGGAGCTGTTTTTT. It is translated as CASSETGLAANTGELFF.

This clone was observed a few times. CDR3 sequence (DNA): TGTGCCAGCAGCATCAGGGGAAGCAACTCCTACGAGCAGTACGTC. This encodes CASSIRGSNSYEQYV. The chain couples TRBV5-5 to TRBJ2-7; a weak D match, TRBD1 (6 bases). The CDR3 length is 15 residues. CDR1 and CDR2 (germline): SGHKS, YYEKEE (reference sequence). V shed 4 bases and J shed 0 bases, with 14 bases lying between them.

The chain couples TRBV28 to TRBJ1-1; D is ambiguous. Per germline, CDR1 MDHEN and CDR2 SYDVKM. The V gene lost 2 bases and the J gene lost 10 bases, with 14 bases spanning the gap. The CDR3 length is 13 residues. The CDR3 here is CASSLIGGPGAFF. In nucleotides, the CDR3 is TGTGCCAGCAGTTTAATTGGAGGCCCGGGAGCTTTCTTT.

This clone was detected only once. This chain joins TRBV2 and TRBJ2-2; D may be TRBD1 (5 bases). Germline assignment: CDR1 SNHLY and CDR2 FYNNEI. CDR3 size: 15 residues. With 5 bases removed from V and 0 bases from J, the gap between germline ends came to 10 bases. This chain's CDR3 is CASSQDRANTGELFF. As DNA, the CDR3 is TGTGCCAGCAGTCAAGACAGAGCGAACACCGGGGAGCTGTTTTTT.

V and J are TRBV21-1 and TRBJ1-5; the DNA was not used to check the table's D call, TRBD1. TRBV21-1 is shown as a pseudogene. CDR3 length: 18 residues. The CDR3 nucleotides are TGTGCCAGCAGCAGACCACACGGGACAGGGGCGTTCAATCAGCCCCAGCATTTT. Its protein product is CASSRPHGTGAFNQPQHF.

The chain links TRBV24-1 to TRBJ1-2, with 7 bases identical to TRBD1. V shed 3 bases, J shed 2 bases, and the junction held 8 bases outside the gene matches. Germline V gene sequence: CDR1 KGHDR, CDR2 SFDVKD. This CDR3 region has 16 residues. The DNA for the CDR3 is TGTGCCACCAGTGATCCTTCCCCGGGACAGAACTATGGCTACACCTTC. Protein product: CATSDPSPGQNYGYTF.

The V call is TRBV4-2, the J call TRBJ1-2; TRBD1 aligns across 8 bases. V shed 1 base and J 0 bases; nucleotides not matched to a gene: 10. Germline V gene lookup returns CDR1 LGHNA and CDR2 YNFKEQ. This CDR3 is 18 amino acids long. The CDR3 spells CASSQADRGSLANYGYTF. CDR3 nucleotide sequence: TGTGCCAGCAGCCAAGCCGACAGGGGAAGTTTGGCTAACTATGGCTACACCTTC.

The V gene is TRBV19, the J gene TRBJ2-3; 12 nucleotides align to TRBD2. This CDR3 is built from 16 residues. The germline V gene encodes CDR1 LNHDA and CDR2 SQIVND (reference sequence). V lost 4 bases to trimming and J lost 6 bases; unmatched junction nucleotides: 8. The CDR3 sequence is CASSRKTSGSGDTQYF. CDR3 nucleotides: TGTGCCAGTAGTAGGAAGACTAGCGGGAGCGGGGATACGCAGTATTTT.

To note about this clone: Relative to the germline gene, one junction end is altered; a read error may explain this. This chain links TRBV30 with TRBJ1-5; D is uncertain. The CDR3 is 14 residues long. From germline, CDR1 is GTSNPN and CDR2 SVGIG (reference sequence). This chain's CDR3 is CAWSVSGSNQSQHF. The CDR3 DNA sequence: TGTGCCTGGAGTGTAAGTGGGAGCAATCAGTCCCAGCATTTT.

The rearrangement links TRBV5-4 to TRBJ2-7; 8 nucleotides line up with TRBD2. CDR1 is SGHNT, CDR2 YYREEE, per germline (reference sequence). The CDR3 is 14 residues long. With 4 bases clipped from V and 2 bases from J, the junction kept 5 bases outside the gene matches. This CDR3 reads CASSPGGTTYEQYV. For the CDR3, the DNA is TGTGCCAGCAGCCCGGGAGGGACTACCTACGAGCAGTACGTC.

The chain carries TRBV11-3 and TRBJ1-6, with 9 positions matching TRBD1. The CDR3 spans 14 residues. Germline loops: CDR1 SGHNT, CDR2 YENEEA. The V gene end was trimmed by 5 bases and the J gene end by 7 bases; junction bases not matched to a gene: 3. The DNA for the CDR3 is TGTGCCAGCAGCCTCGGACAGGGGAATTCACCCCTCCACTTT. Protein product: CASSLGQGNSPLHF.

The chain is built from TRBV28 and TRBJ1-3, with a weak D call TRBD1 (5 bases). V lost 2 bases to trimming and J lost 0 bases, with 14 bases between them. Per germline, CDR1 MDHEN and CDR2 SYDVKM. The CDR3 extends over 17 amino acids. CDR3 sequence (DNA): TGTGCCAGCAGTTTACCCCCAGGGCAGGCCTCTGGAAACACCATATATTTT. Amino acid sequence: CASSLPPGQASGNTIYF.

This chain links TRBV11-2 with TRBJ1-6; 9 nucleotides align to TRBD1. The germline gives CDR1 SGHAT, CDR2 FQNNGV. V lost 5 bases to trimming and J lost 9 bases; unmatched junction nucleotides: 11. This CDR3 is 16 amino acids long. The CDR3 DNA follows: TGTGCCAGCAGCCAATACAGGGGGCGAGTTGGTTCACCCCTCCACTTT. Amino acid sequence: CASSQYRGRVGSPLHF.

The chain has TRBV5-5 and TRBJ1-5; D uncertain. The CDR3 covers 14 residues. Trimming pared 2 bases from V and 5 bases from J, leaving 11 bases between. Germline CDR1 and CDR2: SGHKS and YYEKEE (reference sequence). DNA for the CDR3: TGTGCCAGCAGCTTATTGGGCGGGGATCAGCCCCAGCATTTT. It is translated as CASSLLGGDQPQHF.

V and J are TRBV5-4 and TRBJ2-7, with 12 bases that match TRBD2. CDR1 is SGHNT and CDR2 is YYREEE in the germline V gene (reference sequence). V trimming: 3 bases; J trimming: 0 bases; junction bases outside the gene matches: 7. This CDR3 is 17 amino acids long. This chain's CDR3 is CASSSGTSGFSSYEQYF. The CDR3 region has the DNA TGTGCCAGCAGCTCCGGGACTAGCGGGTTCAGCTCCTACGAGCAGTACTTC.

This chain joins TRBV27 and TRBJ1-2; no clear D gene. This CDR3 has 11 amino acids. Germline-derived CDR1 and CDR2 are MNHEY and SMNVEV (reference sequence). Trimming took 6 bases from V and 5 from J, leaving 7 bases between them. The CDR3 protein is CASSRGYGYTF. DNA for the CDR3: TGTGCCAGCAGCCGAGGGTATGGCTACACCTTC.

This rearrangement joins TRBV21-1 to TRBJ1-2. TRBV21-1 is labeled a pseudogene. This CDR3 spans 12 amino acids. The CDR3 sequence: CASSARTYGYTF. DNA for the CDR3: TGTGCCAGCAGCGCCCGGACTTATGGCTACACCTTC.

The chain is built from TRBV5-1 and TRBJ1-2; D is uncertain. The CDR3 length is 17 residues. Germline V CDR1 and CDR2: SGHRS, YFSETQ. V was trimmed by 4 bases and J by 4 bases, leaving 23 bases between them. The CDR3 nucleotides read TGCGCCAGCAGCACAATGGGTCTAACCTCGGAGGGCTATGGCTACACCTTC. It specifies CASSTMGLTSEGYGYTF. Filled out from reference TRBV5-1 and TRBJ1-2, the complete variable domain reads KAGVTQTPRYLIKTRGQQVTLSCSPISGHRSVSWYQQTPGQGLQFLFEYFSETQRNKGNFPGRFSGRQFSNSRSEMNVSTLELGDSALYLCASSTMGLTSEGYGYTFGSGTRLTVV.

This clone was seen just once. The chain links TRBV11-3 to TRBJ1-2; 9 bases are shared with TRBD1. Germline CDR1 and CDR2: SGHNT and YENEEA. The CDR3 is 15 residues long. The V segment lost 8 bases and the J segment 5 bases; nucleotides outside the gene matches: 12. The CDR3 here is CASHPTGGGGYGYTF. CDR3 in DNA: TGTGCCAGCCACCCAACAGGGGGCGGAGGATATGGCTACACCTTC. Full variable domain (missing parts from reference TRBV11-3 and TRBJ1-2): EAGVVQSPRYKIIEKKQPVAFWCNPISGHNTLYWYLQNLGQGPELLIRYENEEAVDDSQLPKDRFSAERLKGVDSTLKIQPAELGDSAVYLCASHPTGGGGYGYTFGSGTRLTVV.

The CDR3 nucleotides read TGTGCCAGCAGCTTAGGTTGGGACAGGGAGAATCAGCCCCAGCATTTT. Translated, it gives CASSLGWDRENQPQHF. This chain connects TRBV7-9 to TRBJ1-5; 9 bases agree with TRBD1. V shed 1 base and J 4 bases; nucleotides not matched to a gene: 5. There are 16 residues in the CDR3. Germline CDR1 SEHNR, CDR2 FQNEAQ (reference sequence).

This clone was seen just once. The rearrangement links TRBV19 to TRBJ1-5; D remains ambiguous. Trimming left V 4 bases short and J 6 bases short, with 13 bases between. CDR1 and CDR2 (germline): LNHDA, SQIVND (reference sequence). CDR3 length: 14 amino acids. CDR3 protein: CASSKTGSGQPQHF. As DNA, the CDR3 is TGTGCCAGTAGTAAAACGGGGTCGGGTCAGCCCCAGCATTTT.

The chain links TRBV28 to TRBJ2-5, with 9 bases fitting TRBD1. The CDR3 is made up of 14 amino acids. Losses at the gene ends were 4 bases for V and 2 bases for J; bases not matched to a gene: 2. In germline, CDR1 is MDHEN, CDR2 SYDVKM. The CDR3 DNA reads as TGTGCCAGCAGTTCCGGACAGGGGCAAGAGACCCAGTACTTC. It yields the protein CASSSGQGQETQYF.

V usage is TRBV25-1 and J usage is TRBJ1-1; D remains unclear. CDR1 MGHDK and CDR2 SYGVNS come from the germline V gene. The CDR3 extends over 14 amino acids. Trimming shortened V by 2 bases and J by 1 base, and 8 bases separated the two germline ends. CDR3 coding DNA: TGTGCCAGCAGTGAAGTCGGGAGGAACACTGAAGCTTTCTTT. Translation: CASSEVGRNTEAFF.